This record covers a single TCR beta chain. The data stem from a study of blood T cell repertoires in COVID-19. The overall study: Acute and convalescent COVID-19 specimens originated in the United States, Italy and Spain.

The germline gives CDR1 ENHRY, CDR2 SYGVKD. This CDR3 comprises 14 residues. V shed 11 bases and J 2 bases; nucleotides not matched to a gene: 10. Participant age was roughly 18 to 95 years, and participants resided in roughly 25 US areas. Clinical history as reported by participants underpinned cohort assignment. Per the study methods: Counts of nucleated cells, estimated from reference gene primer amplification, were obtained. Repertoires were generated with immunoSEQ multiplex PCR, while TCRdb's copy carries only in-frame clones and drops some. V, J and clone size derive from that table, while D and trimming were established from the DNA sequence. The table shows 160,000 or so clones, with roughly 90% occurring only once.

This receptor was identified in a woman in her 50s who had recovered from COVID-19. Sequencing was carried out using PBMCs or T cells enriched from blood (not recorded which). The chain recombines TRBV10-3 with TRBJ2-3; 7 nucleotides match TRBD1. CDR3: CALRAGGNTDTQYF. The CDR3 DNA reads TGTGCCCTTAGGGCAGGGGGAAACACAGATACGCAGTATTTT.